Given below is one T cell receptor beta chain in context. CDR1 is MDHEN and CDR2 is SYDVKM in the germline V gene. CDR3 size: 16 residues. Deletions cut 4 bases from V and 2 bases from J, with 17 bases between. This table comes from immunoSEQ multiplex PCR, and its TCRdb copy is limited to in-frame clones, with some not included. The sample has some 70,000 clones, roughly 92% seen once. The source of the sample is a study of technical replicates of blood from a few donors. This chain joins TRBV28 and TRBJ1-1; no clear D. The sequence was collected from a human donor in good health. Sequences were obtained from T cells isolated from PBMCs. CDR3 protein: CASSSDLPPRNTEAFF. CDR3 sequence (DNA): TGTGCCAGCAGTTCGGATCTACCTCCTAGAAACACTGAAGCTTTCTTT.